This T cell receptor (beta chain) stems from a study of blood T cell repertoires in COVID-19. The protocol was immunoSEQ multiplex PCR, while the TCRdb copy is restricted to in-frame clones and leaves out a portion. The data show approximately 250,000 clones, roughly 91% seen once. Trimming shortened V by 3 bases and J by 6 bases, and 15 bases separated the two germline ends. Germline CDR1 MDHEN, CDR2 SYDVKM. The CDR3 is 15 amino acids. Material for sequencing was PBMCs or T cells enriched from blood (not recorded which). The clonotype originates from an older woman in a cohort exposed to, infected with or recovered from COVID-19 (not recorded which). V gene TRBV28 combines with J gene TRBJ2-1; tentatively, D is TRBD2 (6 bases). In DNA form, the CDR3 reads TGTGCCAGCAGTTTTTCCGGGCTGGGGGGCAATGAGCAGTTCTTC. Residues: CASSFSGLGGNEQFF. The complete variable domain, with remaining parts taken from reference TRBV28 and TRBJ2-1, reads DVKVTQSSRYLVKRTGEKVFLECVQDMDHENMFWYRQDPGLGLRLIYFSYDVKMKEKGDIPEGYSVSREKKERFSLILESASTNQTSMYLCASSFSGLGGNEQFFGPGTRLTVL.